This entry lists 19 T cell receptor beta chains sequenced from one sample in a study of blood T cell repertoires in COVID-19. Clones were read by immunoSEQ multiplex PCR, and TCRdb kept only the in-frame ones, dropping some. The sample carries tens of thousands of clones, roughly nine tenths recorded once. Sequencing was done on a sample of peripheral blood. Source of these receptors: a human donor in a cohort sampled during active COVID-19.

V is TRBV6-4 and J is TRBJ2-6; TRBD1 is a possible D gene (5 bases). The CDR3 spans 16 residues. V shed 5 bases and J shed 4 bases, with 15 bases lying between them. Germline V gene lookup returns CDR1 MRHNA and CDR2 SNTAGT. The CDR3 bases are TGTGCCAGCAGTCGAGCCCAGGGCTCCGGGGCCAACGTCCTGACTTTC. Translation: CASSRAQGSGANVLTF.

This chain uses TRBV19 with TRBJ2-3, with unresolved D. The germline V and J ends were trimmed by 5 bases and 5 bases, with 11 bases remaining between them. Looked up from germline, CDR1 is LNHDA and CDR2 is SQIVND (reference sequence). The CDR3 is made up of 13 amino acids. The CDR3 sequence is CASSLSVGDTQYF. DNA for the CDR3: TGTGCCAGTAGTCTGAGCGTAGGAGATACGCAGTATTTT. Drawing the rest from reference TRBV19 and TRBJ2-3, the complete variable domain is DGGITQSPKYLFRKEGQNVTLSCEQNLNHDAMYWYRQDPGQGLRLIYYSQIVNDFQKGDIAEGYSVSREKKESFPLTVTSAQKNPTAFYLCASSLSVGDTQYFGPGTRLTVL.

The chain is built from TRBV6-1 and TRBJ1-6, with D maybe TRBD1 (6 bases). CDR1 is MNHNS, CDR2 SASEGT, per germline. V dropped 3 bases and J dropped 9 bases, with 15 bases sitting between them. The CDR3 has 15 amino acids. The CDR3 spells CASSDRGRGFSPLHF. CDR3 in DNA: TGTGCCAGCAGTGATAGGGGGAGGGGATTTTCACCCCTCCACTTT.

The rearrangement joins TRBV13 to TRBJ1-3; possibly TRBD1 for D (5 bases). Trimming cost V 5 bases and J 2 bases, with 25 bases left between them. From germline, CDR1 is PRHDT and CDR2 FYEKMQ (reference sequence). The CDR3 consists of 19 residues. The CDR3 region is CASSHGPFLKGFAGNTIYF. DNA of the CDR3: TGTGCCAGCAGCCACGGCCCTTTCCTCAAGGGGTTCGCTGGAAACACCATATATTTT. Full variable domain (missing parts from reference TRBV13 and TRBJ1-3): AAGVIQSPRHLIKEKRETATLKCYPIPRHDTVYWYQQGPGQDPQFLISFYEKMQSDKGSIPDRFSAQQFSDYHSELNMSSLELGDSALYFCASSHGPFLKGFAGNTIYFGEGSWLTVV.

The chain carries TRBV12-3 or TRBV12-4 and TRBJ2-1; D is uncertain. This CDR3 is built from 13 residues. The V and J ends lost 5 bases and 13 bases respectively, with 18 bases between them. CDR3 amino acids: CASSLSQVGIQFF. In DNA form, the CDR3 reads TGTGCCAGCAGTCTATCGCAGGTCGGCATACAGTTCTTC.

This chain connects TRBV24-1 to TRBJ2-2; TRBD1 matches at 7 bases. Losses at the gene ends were 12 bases for V and 2 bases for J; bases not matched to a gene: 5. Germline V CDR1 and CDR2: KGHDR, SFDVKD. This CDR3 is built from 13 residues. The CDR3 DNA follows: TGTGCCGCCCAGGGGGACAACACCGGGGAGCTGTTTTTT. Translation gives CAAQGDNTGELFF.

V is TRBV4-2 and J is TRBJ1-2, with 11 bases aligning to TRBD1. Germline V lookup: CDR1 LGHNA, CDR2 YNFKEQ. J gave up 8 bases and V 4 bases, and 3 bases lay outside the gene matches. CDR3 size: 13 residues. The CDR3 loop is CASSPGTGGGYTF. DNA for the CDR3: TGTGCCAGCAGCCCAGGGACAGGGGGGGGCTACACCTTC.

The chain is built from TRBV7-3 and TRBJ2-1, with a weak D call TRBD1 (6 bases). The CDR3 length is 14 residues. The V end was cut by 2 bases, the J end by 9 bases, with 14 bases between. CDR1 is SGHTA and CDR2 is FQGTGA in the germline V gene. The CDR3, as DNA: TGTGCCAGCAGCTTATGGGGGCGAGGAAGTGAGCAGTTCTTC. As protein: CASSLWGRGSEQFF.

J is TRBJ1-4 and V is TRBV24-1; no reliable D call. Germline assignment: CDR1 KGHDR and CDR2 SFDVKD. The CDR3 consists of 14 residues. V was cut by 4 bases and J by 6 bases, with 11 bases left in between. CDR3: CATSEKEKDEKLFF. The DNA of the CDR3 is TGTGCCACCAGTGAGAAGGAGAAGGATGAAAAACTGTTTTTT.

The chain joins TRBV28 to TRBJ1-2; D not certain. CDR3 length equals 12 residues. The germline V and J ends were trimmed by 2 bases and 8 bases, with 9 bases remaining between them. Germline CDR1 is MDHEN and CDR2 is SYDVKM. CDR3 coding DNA: TGTGCCAGCAGTTTACGACTTTGGGGCTACACCTTC. The encoded protein is CASSLRLWGYTF.

The rearrangement joins TRBV7-2 to TRBJ2-3; TRBD1 aligns across 10 bases. This CDR3 is built from 15 residues. The germline V gene encodes CDR1 SGHTA and CDR2 FQGNSA. V trimming: 3 bases; J trimming: 5 bases; junction bases outside the gene matches: 5. CDR3 sequence: CASSLDRGLVDTQYF. In DNA, the CDR3 is TGTGCCAGCAGCTTGGACAGGGGGTTGGTAGATACGCAGTATTTT.

V gene TRBV5-5 combines with J gene TRBJ2-4; D may be TRBD1 (6 bases). Trimming removed 0 bases at V and 0 bases at J, with 13 bases between. The CDR3 totals 17 residues. Per germline, CDR1 SGHKS and CDR2 YYEKEE (reference sequence). The CDR3 nucleotides are TGTGCCAGCAGCTTGGCCCCAGGGGATTTAGCCAAAAACATTCAGTACTTC. Its protein product is CASSLAPGDLAKNIQYF.

V gene TRBV11-2 combines with J gene TRBJ1-4; D may be TRBD1 (5 bases). Germline V CDR1 and CDR2: SGHAT, FQNNGV. V dropped 3 bases and J dropped 3 bases, with 8 bases sitting between them. The CDR3 is 14 amino acids. The CDR3, as DNA: TGTGCCAGCAGCTTGGGGGGGGCTAATGAAAAACTGTTTTTT. Encoded protein: CASSLGGANEKLFF.

The V and J genes are TRBV9 and TRBJ2-3; 7 bases are shared with TRBD2. Germline CDR1 SGDLS, CDR2 YYNGEE. V was pared by 5 bases and J by 2 bases, with 11 bases of the junction left unmatched. The CDR3 covers 16 residues. Written as DNA, the CDR3 is TGTGCCAGCAGTCCCATGGGGGGGAGGGACACAGATACGCAGTATTTT. This gives the protein CASSPMGGRDTDTQYF.

The chain couples TRBV27 to TRBJ2-1, with TRBD2 as a possible D gene (5 bases). The CDR3 totals 13 residues. Trimming shortened V by 8 bases and J by 9 bases, and 17 bases separated the two germline ends. CDR1 is MNHEY and CDR2 is SMNVEV in the germline V gene (reference sequence). CDR3 DNA: TGTGCCAGCGCCTTGCGAGCTGCGGGTGAGCAGTTCTTC. This translates into CASALRAAGEQFF.

The DNA of the CDR3 is TGTGCCAGCAGCTTGCGGGGGAGCCAAGAGACCCAGTACTTC. Encoded protein: CASSLRGSQETQYF. The rearrangement links TRBV5-5 to TRBJ2-5; D may be TRBD2 (6 bases). Between the trimmed V and J ends, which lost 1 base and 1 base, there was a span of 8 bases. Germline V gene sequence: CDR1 SGHKS, CDR2 YYEKEE (reference sequence). The CDR3 totals 14 residues.

The chain carries TRBV28 and TRBJ2-5; TRBD2 aligns across 8 bases. This CDR3 comprises 15 residues. In germline, CDR1 is MDHEN, CDR2 SYDVKM. V lost 1 base and J lost 2; bases outside the gene matches: 3. CDR3 sequence (DNA): TGTGCCAGCAGTTTATTCCCTAGCGGGCAAGAGACCCAGTACTTC. This gives the protein CASSLFPSGQETQYF. Drawing the rest from reference TRBV28 and TRBJ2-5, the complete variable domain is DVKVTQSSRYLVKRTGEKVFLECVQDMDHENMFWYRQDPGLGLRLIYFSYDVKMKEKGDIPEGYSVSREKKERFSLILESASTNQTSMYLCASSLFPSGQETQYFGPGTRLLVL.

This chain connects TRBV18 to TRBJ1-6; tentative D call: TRBD1 (5 bases). There are 14 residues in the CDR3. The V end lost 4 bases, the J end lost 7 bases, and 11 bases lay between the germline ends. Germline V gene sequence: CDR1 KGHSH, CDR2 LQKENI. CDR3 sequence reads: CASSRGRENSPLHF. The CDR3 DNA is TGTGCCAGCTCACGGGGACGGGAGAATTCACCCCTCCACTTT.

The rearrangement joins TRBV19 to TRBJ1-1; unclear D gene. V was cut by 5 bases and J by 2 bases, with 15 bases left in between. CDR1 is LNHDA, CDR2 SQIVND, per germline (reference sequence). The CDR3 contains 15 residues. The CDR3 loop reads CASSWRSRGNTEAFF. The CDR3 bases are TGTGCCAGTAGTTGGCGCAGCCGGGGAAACACTGAAGCTTTCTTT.